A single sample is the source of the 24 T cell receptor beta chains below, sequenced in a study of monozygotic twins with inflammatory bowel disease. TCRdb re-called the 5' RACE reads, yielding one record per CDR3 amino acid sequence without DNA. The sample data list about 450,000 distinct CDR3 sequences. Specimen: blood. These receptors came from a human donor with ulcerative colitis or Crohn's disease, or a healthy co-twin of an affected twin (not recorded which).

CDR3 amino acids: CASSQREPYGYTF. The V call is TRBV18, the J call TRBJ1-2. CDR1 and CDR2 (germline): KGHSH, LQKENI. The CDR3 runs 13 residues.

This chain's CDR3 is CASSVQGANYGYTF. The chain joins TRBV9 to TRBJ1-2; TCRdb proposes TRBD1, but this gene call is untestable without DNA. Germline values: CDR1 SGDLS, CDR2 YYNGEE. The CDR3 is 14 residues long.

The chain employs TRBV20-1 and TRBJ2-3; TCRdb's D gene call, TRBD1, goes unchecked for lack of DNA. There are 15 residues in the CDR3. Germline CDR1 DFQATT, CDR2 SNEGSKA (reference sequence). CDR3 sequence reads: CSFGGPGSGTDTQYF.

This chain connects TRBV15 to TRBJ1-4. Germline CDR1 LNHNV, CDR2 YYDKDF (reference sequence). The CDR3 spans 12 residues. CDR3 sequence: CATSRVGENLFF.

CDR3 sequence reads: CASSTQRGLETQYF. The chain recombines TRBV7-2 with TRBJ2-5; TCRdb gives TRBD1 as the D gene, but with no DNA this cannot be confirmed. CDR3 size: 14 residues. In germline, CDR1 is SGHTA, CDR2 FQGNSA.

The chain carries TRBV27 and TRBJ2-1; TCRdb's D call, TRBD1, is unchecked because there is no DNA. This CDR3 spans 16 amino acids. CDR1 is MNHEY, CDR2 SMNVEV, per germline (reference sequence). CDR3 protein: CASSPTGTGRFNEQFF.

J is TRBJ2-1 and V is TRBV10-3; TCRdb outputs TRBD1, but without DNA this stays unchecked. The CDR3 totals 15 residues. Per the germline V gene, CDR1 is ENHRY and CDR2 is SYGVKD. The CDR3: CAISVGGLLGNEQFF.

V and J are TRBV30 and TRBJ2-3; TCRdb's D call, TRBD1, is unchecked because there is no DNA. Germline V lookup: CDR1 GTSNPN, CDR2 SVGIG (reference sequence). This CDR3 region has 16 residues. The CDR3 sequence: CAWRARRDRVPDTQYF.

The chain uses TRBV19 and TRBJ2-7; TCRdb names TRBD1, which stays unverified in the absence of DNA. The CDR3 runs to 16 residues. The germline gives CDR1 LNHDA, CDR2 SQIVND (reference sequence). This CDR3 is CASSRTGTVNSYEQYF. Supplemented by reference TRBV19 and TRBJ2-7, the full variable domain reads DGGITQSPKYLFRKEGQNVTLSCEQNLNHDAMYWYRQDPGQGLRLIYYSQIVNDFQKGDIAEGYSVSREKKESFPLTVTSAQKNPTAFYLCASSRTGTVNSYEQYFGPGTRLTVT.

This chain connects TRBV11-2 to TRBJ2-7; TCRdb reports TRBD1, a call that lacks DNA to check it against. The germline V gene has CDR1 SGHAT and CDR2 FQNNGV. The CDR3 has 14 residues. This CDR3 is CASSFFAGAYEQYF.

The V and J genes are TRBV27 and TRBJ2-2; the TCRdb D gene call, TRBD2, has no DNA to confirm it. The CDR3 has 14 amino acids. CDR1 MNHEY and CDR2 SMNVEV come from the germline V gene (reference sequence). The CDR3 spells CASSERPNTGELFF.

The rearrangement joins TRBV5-4 to TRBJ2-3; lacking DNA, the TRBD1 call made by TCRdb goes unchecked. The germline gives CDR1 SGHNT, CDR2 YYREEE (reference sequence). This CDR3 is built from 15 residues. This CDR3 reads CASSSGGRGTDTQYF.

The chain links TRBV20-1 to TRBJ2-1; TCRdb picks TRBD2, but there is no DNA to check that call. The CDR3 runs 18 residues. Per germline, CDR1 DFQATT and CDR2 SNEGSKA (reference sequence). The CDR3 loop reads CSASPRGTSGRSRNEQFF.

The chain couples TRBV28 to TRBJ2-1; TCRdb's assignment of TRBD1 cannot be checked, as there is no DNA. Germline V CDR1 and CDR2: MDHEN, SYDVKM. The CDR3 is 16 amino acids. The CDR3: CASSPGRRGARDEQFF.

This rearrangement joins TRBV7-2 to TRBJ2-3; TCRdb reports TRBD1, a call that lacks DNA to check it against. The CDR3 runs to 17 residues. Germline loops: CDR1 SGHTA, CDR2 FQGNSA. CDR3 loop: CASSLAGSGRGTDTQYF.

The V gene is TRBV19, the J gene TRBJ2-2; the TCRdb D gene call, TRBD1, has no DNA to confirm it. The CDR3 runs 15 residues. Germline V gene sequence: CDR1 LNHDA, CDR2 SQIVND (reference sequence). CDR3 sequence reads: CASYPRGGQAGELFF.

The chain joins TRBV19 to TRBJ1-1. The CDR3 is 12 residues long. Per germline, CDR1 LNHDA and CDR2 SQIVND (reference sequence). The CDR3 loop is CASSWPNTEAFF.

The V call is TRBV3-1, the J call TRBJ1-6. Germline values: CDR1 LGHDT, CDR2 YNNKEL (reference sequence). This CDR3 has 15 amino acids. The chain's CDR3 is CASSQGLQISSPLHF. The variable domain in full, completed from reference TRBV3-1 and TRBJ1-6, reads DTAVSQTPKYLVTQMGNDKSIKCEQNLGHDTMYWYKQDSKKFLKIMFSYNNKELIINETVPNRFSPKSPDKAHLNLHINSLELGDSAVYFCASSQGLQISSPLHFGNGTRLTVT.

The V call is TRBV20-1, the J call TRBJ2-1; no DNA is available, so the TRBD2 call from TCRdb remains unchecked. Per the germline V gene, CDR1 is DFQATT and CDR2 is SNEGSKA (reference sequence). The CDR3 contains 16 residues. CDR3 in amino acids: CSASGGRSLSYNEQFF.

The gene calls are TRBV7-2 and TRBJ1-4. The CDR3 spans 13 residues. Germline-derived CDR1 and CDR2 are SGHTA and FQGNSA. The CDR3 here is CASSSDDNEKLFF. The complete variable domain, with remaining parts taken from reference TRBV7-2 and TRBJ1-4, reads GAGVSQSPSNKVTEKGKDVELRCDPISGHTALYWYRQSLGQGLEFLIYFQGNSAPDKSGLPSDRFSAERTGGSVSTLTIQRTQQEDSAVYLCASSSDDNEKLFFGSGTQLSVL.

The gene calls are TRBV9 and TRBJ1-5. Germline V gene lookup returns CDR1 SGDLS and CDR2 YYNGEE. This CDR3 has 14 amino acids. The CDR3 reads CASSVSAGMQPQHF.

The chain employs TRBV7-3 and TRBJ1-1; TCRdb indicates TRBD1, and absent DNA this call remains unverified. CDR3 length equals 14 residues. Germline lookup yields CDR1 SGHTA and CDR2 FQGTGA. The CDR3 loop reads CASSSGGLGTEAFF.

The chain recombines TRBV5-1 with TRBJ2-3. Germline CDR1 reads SGHRS; CDR2 reads YFSETQ. This CDR3 contains 14 residues. The CDR3 spells CASRPFRMADTQYF.

This chain links TRBV12-3 or TRBV12-4 with TRBJ2-7; lacking DNA, the TRBD2 call made by TCRdb goes unchecked. The CDR3 contains 13 residues. The CDR3 protein is CASSGGSLYEQYF.